Listed here are 3 T cell receptor beta chains from one sample, sequenced in a study of graft-versus-host responses after intestinal transplantation. What these receptors recognize is not known. Generated by immunoSEQ multiplex PCR, the TCRdb table keeps only in-frame clones and is missing some. The sample lists about 100,000 clones, 75% to 95% occurring once. Specimen: unstimulated CD4+ T cells sorted from spleen or lymph node cells, collected before transplant. Receptors were obtained from a human donor who was the organ donor for an intestinal transplant.

The V call is TRBV7-2, the J call TRBJ2-7; TRBD2 matches 14 bases. The V gene's germline CDR1 is SGHTA and CDR2 FQGNSA. The CDR3 extends over 18 amino acids. Trimming took 3 bases from V and 0 from J; bases not matched to a gene: 7. CDR3 sequence: CASSFPGLAGESSYEQYF. CDR3 coding DNA: TGTGCCAGCAGCTTCCCGGGACTAGCGGGGGAGAGCTCCTACGAGCAGTACTTC.

The J gene is TRBJ2-7, the V gene TRBV19, with a weak D call TRBD2 (6 bases). Trimming cost V 10 bases and J 4 bases, with 14 bases left between them. The CDR3 totals 12 residues. Germline lookup yields CDR1 LNHDA and CDR2 SQIVND (reference sequence). CDR3 in DNA: TGTGCCACCCAGGGACTGCTATACGAGCAGTACTTC. Translated, it gives CATQGLLYEQYF.

The rearrangement uses TRBV7-8 and TRBJ1-1; the match to TRBD1 covers 7 bases. There are 15 residues in the CDR3. V was clipped by 5 bases and J by 0 bases; unmatched bases: 6. Germline V gene data show CDR1 as SGHVS and CDR2 as FQNEAQ. CDR3 coding DNA: TGTGCCAGCAGCCCGGACAGGCGTTTGAACACTGAAGCTTTCTTT. Protein: CASSPDRRLNTEAFF.